What follows are 28 T cell receptor beta chains derived from one specimen sequenced in a study of cytomegalovirus exposure and HLA in healthy donors (dated by TCRdb to about 2017). Receptor libraries were prepared by the immunoSEQ multiplex PCR assay. For the multiplex PCR, a mixture combining 60 forward primers for TCR Vbeta segments and 13 reverse primers for TCR Jbeta segments was used. The table was pulled from immuneACCESS by TCRdb, which kept in-frame rearrangements only. Such tables lose some clones; where checked, under half of the loss comes from unresolved V genes, and the rest has no known cause. In this sample the table shows more than 130,000 clones, around 73% of which occur a single time. Approximately 15% of the sample goes to the ten largest clones. Sample: PBMCs. These receptors originate from a human donor in good health.

The CDR3 protein is CATSQRGGATDTQYF. The CDR3 DNA follows: TGTGCCACCAGCCAGCGCGGGGGGGCCACAGATACGCAGTATTTT. The chain employs TRBV15 and TRBJ2-3; 9 bases match TRBD2. This CDR3 region has 15 residues. Losses at the gene ends were 5 bases for V and 2 bases for J; bases not matched to a gene: 5. Germline loops: CDR1 LNHNV, CDR2 YYDKDF (reference sequence).

This chain connects TRBV15 to TRBJ2-3; 7 bases match TRBD1. Germline CDR1 LNHNV, CDR2 YYDKDF (reference sequence). This CDR3 is 16 amino acids long. J gave up 1 base and V 2 bases, and 6 bases lay outside the gene matches. This chain's CDR3 is CATSRNRGMGTDTQYF. CDR3 DNA sequence: TGTGCCACCAGCAGAAACAGGGGTATGGGCACAGATACGCAGTATTTT. Based on the CDR3 plus reference TRBV15 and TRBJ2-3, the full variable domain is DAMVIQNPRYQVTQFGKPVTLSCSQTLNHNVMYWYQQKSSQAPKLLFHYYDKDFNNEADTPDNFQSRRPNTSFCFLDIRSPGLGDTAMYLCATSRNRGMGTDTQYFGPGTRLTVL.

This rearrangement joins TRBV10-2 to TRBJ1-5; the D is unclear. Trimming left V 3 bases short and J 0 bases short, with 3 bases between. The CDR3 consists of 13 residues. Germline V gene data show CDR1 as WSHSY and CDR2 as SAAADI. The CDR3 region is CASSDGSNQPQHF. The CDR3 nucleotides read TGCGCCAGCAGTGACGGTAGCAATCAGCCCCAGCATTTT.

This chain links TRBV5-1 with TRBJ2-1; 8 bases match TRBD1. With V trimmed by 1 base and J by 5 bases, 5 bases remained unmatched. Germline CDR1 SGHRS, CDR2 YFSETQ. This CDR3 region has 15 residues. CDR3: CASSLLDRGHNEQFF. CDR3 bases: TGCGCCAGCAGCTTGTTAGACAGGGGTCACAATGAGCAGTTCTTC.

J is TRBJ2-1 and V is TRBV2; 12 positions match TRBD2. Germline loops: CDR1 SNHLY, CDR2 FYNNEI. The junction had 5 bases not matched to a gene; V was cut back by 4 bases and J by 7 bases. CDR3 length equals 15 residues. DNA for the CDR3: TGTGCCAGCAGTGTGACTAGCGGGAGTATGAATGAGCAGTTCTTC. It specifies CASSVTSGSMNEQFF.

The genes are TRBV27 and TRBJ2-7; 10 positions match TRBD1. The CDR3 contains 14 residues. V gave up 3 bases and J gave up 3 bases; unmatched junction bases: 2. Germline CDR1 and CDR2: MNHEY and SMNVEV (reference sequence). The CDR3 sequence: CASSFGDRGYEQYF. The CDR3 nucleotides read TGTGCCAGCAGTTTTGGGGACAGGGGCTACGAGCAGTACTTC.

This clone was picked up a small number of times. CDR3 sequence (DNA): TGTGCCAGCAGCTTGGCCGGGATGGAAGGCGAGCAGTACTTC. Translation: CASSLAGMEGEQYF. This chain uses TRBV5-4 with TRBJ2-7; tentatively, D is TRBD2 (5 bases). Trimming pared 0 bases from V and 6 bases from J, leaving 13 bases between. Looked up from germline, CDR1 is SGHNT and CDR2 is YYREEE (reference sequence). This CDR3 is built from 14 residues.

CDR3 bases: TGTGCCAGCAGCGCGACGGGGAACACTGAAGCTTTCTTT. Amino acid sequence: CASSATGNTEAFF. The chain recombines TRBV14 with TRBJ1-1, with D hard to call. The CDR3 sequence is 13 residues long. Germline V gene sequence: CDR1 SGHDN, CDR2 FVKESK. The V and J ends lost 5 bases and 1 base respectively, with 8 bases between them. The complete variable domain, with remaining parts taken from reference TRBV14 and TRBJ1-1, reads EAGVTQFPSHSVIEKGQTVTLRCDPISGHDNLYWYRRVMGKEIKFLLHFVKESKQDESGMPNNRFLAERTGGTYSTLKVQPAELEDSGVYFCASSATGNTEAFFGQGTRLTVV.

The chain couples TRBV7-9 to TRBJ2-3, with 8 bases matching TRBD2. CDR3 length: 16 residues. The junction had 13 bases not matched to a gene; V was cut back by 5 bases and J by 6 bases. Germline CDR1 reads SEHNR; CDR2 reads FQNEAQ (reference sequence). The CDR3 DNA reads as TGTGCCAGCAGCCCCCCGGGGGGGGCGGAGGAGGATACGCAGTATTTT. Protein sequence: CASSPPGGAEEDTQYF.

The CDR3 protein is CASSRAPIQGEQYF. Written as DNA, the CDR3 is TGTGCCAGCAGCCGTGCCCCCATCCAGGGCGAGCAGTACTTC. This chain uses TRBV7-9 with TRBJ2-7, with D perhaps TRBD1 (5 bases). The V end was cut by 5 bases, the J end by 6 bases, with 17 bases between. Germline CDR1 reads SEHNR; CDR2 reads FQNEAQ (reference sequence). The length of the CDR3 is 14 residues.

This chain joins TRBV5-1 and TRBJ1-6, with D unclear. The CDR3 consists of 17 residues. Per the germline V gene, CDR1 is SGHRS and CDR2 is YFSETQ. Trimming took off 0 bases at V and 0 bases at J, with 10 bases between the two ends. The CDR3 spells CASSLGEALSYNSPLHF. CDR3 coding DNA: TGCGCCAGCAGCTTGGGTGAAGCCCTCTCCTATAATTCACCCCTCCACTTT.

This clone was seen a few times. This sequence joins TRBV27 and TRBJ2-7, with D possibly matching TRBD1 (6 bases). The germline V gene has CDR1 MNHEY and CDR2 SMNVEV (reference sequence). The CDR3 length is 14 residues. Trimming removed 8 bases from V and 4 bases from J, with 18 bases in between. This CDR3 reads CASRRSGAIYEQYF. For the CDR3, the DNA is TGTGCCAGCCGCCGCTCAGGGGCCATATACGAGCAGTACTTC.

The chain uses TRBV9 and TRBJ2-5; TRBD2 might be the D (7 bases). The CDR3 has 15 residues. Trimming took off 0 bases at V and 5 bases at J, with 14 bases between the two ends. Germline CDR1 and CDR2: SGDLS and YYNGEE. The CDR3 DNA sequence: TGTGCCAGCAGCGTAGGAGGGGGGGTACTGGAGACCCAGTACTTC. Residues: CASSVGGGVLETQYF. The full variable domain, with the rest looked up from reference TRBV9 and TRBJ2-5, is DSGVTQTPKHLITATGQRVTLRCSPRSGDLSVYWYQQSLDQGLQFLIQYYNGEERAKGNILERFSAQQFPDLHSELNLSSLELGDSALYFCASSVGGGVLETQYFGPGTRLLVL.

This clone was detected only once. This chain connects TRBV5-6 to TRBJ1-2; no clear D gene. CDR1 and CDR2 from the germline V gene are SGHDT and YYEEEE. Trimming left V 0 bases short and J 5 bases short, with 17 bases between. This CDR3 spans 16 amino acids. As DNA, the CDR3 is TGTGCCAGCAGCTTGGAACGACAAGGAGGGATTTATGGCTACACCTTC. It specifies CASSLERQGGIYGYTF.

V and J are TRBV23-1 and TRBJ2-1, with 12 bases lining up with TRBD2. TRBV23-1 is reported as an ORF; its role is uncertain. This CDR3 contains 16 residues. V gave up 1 base and J gave up 9 bases; unmatched junction bases: 7. The chain's CDR3 is CASSQWASGRESEQFF. DNA of the CDR3: TGCGCCAGCAGTCAATGGGCTAGCGGGAGGGAAAGTGAGCAGTTCTTC.

V usage is TRBV28 and J usage is TRBJ2-7, with 9 bases matching TRBD2. There are 15 residues in the CDR3. Germline loops: CDR1 MDHEN, CDR2 SYDVKM. Trimming cost V 2 bases and J 3 bases; bases outside gene matches: 5. CDR3 bases: TGTGCCAGCAGTTTAGGTGGACTAGCGCGCTACGAGCAGTACTTC. Protein product: CASSLGGLARYEQYF. Supplemented by reference TRBV28 and TRBJ2-7, the full variable domain reads DVKVTQSSRYLVKRTGEKVFLECVQDMDHENMFWYRQDPGLGLRLIYFSYDVKMKEKGDIPEGYSVSREKKERFSLILESASTNQTSMYLCASSLGGLARYEQYFGPGTRLTVT.

To note about this clone: Other DNA sequences in the same sample also yield this CDR3. The V and J genes are TRBV7-6 and TRBJ2-3, with 14 bases that match TRBD2. Germline V gene sequence: CDR1 SGHVS, CDR2 FNYEAQ. Germline trimming cut 4 bases from V and 0 bases from J; bases unmatched to any gene: 3. This CDR3 is 17 amino acids long. CDR3 region: CASSSRLAGGSTDTQYF. CDR3 sequence (DNA): TGTGCCAGCAGCTCCCGACTAGCGGGAGGGAGCACAGATACGCAGTATTTT.

This sequence joins TRBV18 and TRBJ1-5, with D unclear. The ends were cut back, 8 bases at V and 2 bases at J, with 16 bases in the middle. The CDR3 is 15 residues long. Germline values: CDR1 KGHSH, CDR2 LQKENI. The CDR3: CASRFESSGNQPQHF. The CDR3 DNA sequence: TGTGCCAGCCGCTTTGAGTCGTCTGGCAATCAGCCCCAGCATTTT. Together with reference TRBV18 and TRBJ1-5, the CDR3 gives the full variable domain: NAGVMQNPRHLVRRRGQEARLRCSPMKGHSHVYWYRQLPEEGLKFMVYLQKENIIDESGMPKERFSAEFPKEGPSILRIQQVVRGDSAAYFCASRFESSGNQPQHFGDGTRLSIL.

This clone turned up a few times. The V gene is TRBV2, the J gene TRBJ1-2, with D possibly being TRBD1 (6 bases). CDR1 and CDR2 from the germline V gene are SNHLY and FYNNEI. Trimming removed 1 base at V and 8 bases at J, with 11 bases between. This CDR3 contains 13 residues. CDR3 sequence: CASSEVRQAGYTF. The CDR3 DNA sequence: TGTGCCAGCAGTGAAGTCCGACAGGCAGGCTACACCTTC.

This chain connects TRBV9 to TRBJ1-1, with 7 bases lining up with TRBD1. The CDR3 sequence is 18 residues long. The junction had 14 bases not matched to a gene; V was cut back by 3 bases and J by 0 bases. Germline CDR1 SGDLS, CDR2 YYNGEE. The CDR3 protein is CASSASSHRGQLNTEAFF. CDR3 sequence (DNA): TGTGCCAGCAGCGCCAGTTCTCACAGGGGCCAGTTGAACACTGAAGCTTTCTTT.

The rearrangement uses TRBV10-3 and TRBJ1-1; possible D gene TRBD1, 5 bases. Per germline, CDR1 ENHRY and CDR2 SYGVKD. Trimming cost V 6 bases and J 1 base, with 15 bases left between them. This CDR3 spans 15 amino acids. Written as DNA, the CDR3 is TGTGCCATCAGGGCCGCAGGGTGGGGGAACACTGAAGCTTTCTTT. The encoded protein is CAIRAAGWGNTEAFF.

V usage is TRBV11-3 and J usage is TRBJ2-5, with TRBD2 matching over 7 bases. From germline, CDR1 is SGHNT and CDR2 YENEEA. Trimming at V came to 1 base and at J to 5 bases, leaving 1 base not matched to a gene. The CDR3 consists of 13 residues. CDR3 DNA sequence: TGTGCCAGCAGCTTAGTCGGGGGGGAGACCCAGTACTTC. Translation gives CASSLVGGETQYF.

The chain has TRBV4-1 and TRBJ1-2, with TRBD1 identical over 7 bases. Germline-derived CDR1 and CDR2 are MGHRA and YSYEKL. The CDR3 is 13 amino acids. The trim removed 4 bases at V and 8 bases at J, leaving 7 bases unmatched. This CDR3 is CASSPRQGWGYTF. The CDR3 DNA follows: TGCGCCAGCAGCCCCCGACAGGGCTGGGGCTACACCTTC.

This clone has only one observation. This chain uses TRBV13 with TRBJ2-1; 8 positions match TRBD2. Trimming removed 0 bases from V and 6 bases from J; junction bases left unmatched: 13. There are 18 residues in the CDR3. Per germline, CDR1 PRHDT and CDR2 FYEKMQ (reference sequence). This CDR3 reads CASSLGGLAGGRGNEQFF. As DNA, the CDR3 is TGTGCCAGCAGCTTAGGAGGTCTGGCGGGGGGCCGCGGCAATGAGCAGTTCTTC.

CDR3 bases: TGTGCCAGCAGCGCCGGGACTCTCCGGGGGGACGAGCAGTACTTC. Translating gives CASSAGTLRGDEQYF. The rearrangement uses TRBV9 and TRBJ2-7, with TRBD2 identical over 7 bases. Looked up from germline, CDR1 is SGDLS and CDR2 is YYNGEE. V lost 3 bases, J lost 5 bases, and 11 bases stayed unmatched. The CDR3 sequence is 15 residues long.

The V call is TRBV7-9, the J call TRBJ1-1; D gene ambiguous. Germline values: CDR1 SEHNR, CDR2 FQNEAQ (reference sequence). The length of the CDR3 is 14 residues. V gave up 1 base and J gave up 2 bases, with 8 bases separating them. CDR3 sequence (DNA): TGTGCCAGCAGCTTAGTTTTAGTTAACACTGAAGCTTTCTTT. This sequence encodes CASSLVLVNTEAFF.

The gene calls are TRBV6-5 and TRBJ2-2; TRBD2 agrees at 11 bases. With V trimmed by 4 bases and J by 1 base, 2 bases remained unmatched. CDR3 length: 16 amino acids. Germline V gene sequence: CDR1 MNHEY, CDR2 SVGAGI. CDR3 loop: CASSLAGGMNTGELFF. As DNA, the CDR3 is TGTGCCAGCAGTTTAGCGGGGGGGATGAACACCGGGGAGCTGTTTTTT.

This clone was detected a few times. V and J are TRBV7-9 and TRBJ1-5; TRBD1 agrees at 8 bases. V dropped 2 bases and J dropped 1; count of bases not matched to a gene: 4. The CDR3 sequence is 16 residues long. The germline V gene has CDR1 SEHNR and CDR2 FQNEAQ (reference sequence). CDR3 loop: CASSLQGAGSNQPQHF. For the CDR3, the DNA is TGTGCCAGCAGCTTACAGGGGGCAGGAAGCAATCAGCCCCAGCATTTT. Filled out from reference TRBV7-9 and TRBJ1-5, the complete variable domain reads DTGVSQNPRHKITKRGQNVTFRCDPISEHNRLYWYRQTLGQGPEFLTYFQNEAQLEKSRLLSDRFSAERPKGSFSTLEIQRTEQGDSAMYLCASSLQGAGSNQPQHFGDGTRLSIL.